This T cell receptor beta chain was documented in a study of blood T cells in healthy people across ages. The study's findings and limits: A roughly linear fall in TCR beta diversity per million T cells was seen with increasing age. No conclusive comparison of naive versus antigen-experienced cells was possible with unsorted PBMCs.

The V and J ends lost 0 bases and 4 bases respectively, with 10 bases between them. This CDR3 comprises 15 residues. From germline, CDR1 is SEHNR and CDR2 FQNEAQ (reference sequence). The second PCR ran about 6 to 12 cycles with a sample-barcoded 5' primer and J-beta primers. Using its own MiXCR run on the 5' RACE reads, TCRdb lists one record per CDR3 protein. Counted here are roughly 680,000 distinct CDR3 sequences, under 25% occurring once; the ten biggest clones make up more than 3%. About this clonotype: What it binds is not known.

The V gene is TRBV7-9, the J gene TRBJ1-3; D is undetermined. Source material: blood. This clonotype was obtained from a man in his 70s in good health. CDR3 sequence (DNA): TGTGCCAGCAGCTTAGCAGGAGGGCGCGGAAACACCATATATTTT. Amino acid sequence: CASSLAGGRGNTIYF.